These 28 T cell receptor beta chains originate from one sample sequenced in a study of shared clonotypes between healthy human individuals. CD45RO-negative CD8 cells positively selected for CCR7 made up the naive population, which excluded terminally differentiated effector memory CD45RA+ cells. The assay was immunoSEQ multiplex PCR, and TCRdb's table has in-frame clones only and misses some. Counted here are hundreds of thousands of clones, 96% occurring once; the ten biggest clones make up less than 0.25%. Sequencing was done on a sample of naive CD8+ T cells sorted from blood. These receptors all stem from a young man in good health.

The chain carries TRBV27 and TRBJ1-2; 8 nucleotides agree with TRBD1. J gave up 6 bases and V 5 bases, and 14 bases lay outside the gene matches. Germline loops: CDR1 MNHEY, CDR2 SMNVEV (reference sequence). The CDR3 covers 16 residues. The CDR3 here is CASSILQGDKVHGYTF. The CDR3 DNA sequence: TGTGCCAGCAGTATACTACAGGGGGACAAGGTCCATGGCTACACCTTC.

The chain combines TRBV5-1 with TRBJ2-1; D may be TRBD1 (7 bases). Deletions cut 7 bases from V and 10 bases from J, with 18 bases between. The CDR3 runs 13 residues. CDR1 and CDR2 (germline): SGHRS, YFSETQ. CDR3 loop: CASGGDRVSEQFF. For the CDR3, the DNA is TGCGCCAGCGGAGGGGACAGAGTGTCAGAGCAGTTCTTC.

The chain carries TRBV29-1 and TRBJ2-7, with D possibly TRBD1 on 6 matching bases. Germline CDR1 SQVTM, CDR2 ANQGSEA. V was clipped by 5 bases and J by 2 bases, with 10 bases between them. The CDR3 covers 12 residues. In nucleotides, the CDR3 is TGCAGCGTTCTAGAGGGGGCCTACGAGCAGTACTTC. Protein product: CSVLEGAYEQYF.

This rearrangement joins TRBV5-1 to TRBJ2-7; TRBD2 agrees at 8 bases. This CDR3 has 18 residues. Germline lookup yields CDR1 SGHRS and CDR2 YFSETQ. V gave up 4 bases and J gave up 3 bases; unmatched junction bases: 18. The CDR3 DNA reads TGCGCCAGCAGCCTACTCAGCGGGAGATCCGACATTAACTACGAGCAGTACTTC. Protein: CASSLLSGRSDINYEQYF.

A few counts support this clone. The chain carries TRBV27 and TRBJ2-1; TRBD1 is a possible D gene (5 bases). CDR1 and CDR2 (germline): MNHEY, SMNVEV (reference sequence). The CDR3 covers 16 residues. V dropped 3 bases and J dropped 2 bases, with 14 bases sitting between them. CDR3 DNA: TGTGCCAGCAGTTTGCAAGACAGTTACGCCTACAATGAGCAGTTCTTC. This translates into CASSLQDSYAYNEQFF.

The chain employs TRBV25-1 and TRBJ2-7; 10 nucleotides match TRBD2. The CDR3 is 15 residues long. Losses at the gene ends were 4 bases for V and 0 bases for J; bases not matched to a gene: 3. Germline V gene lookup returns CDR1 MGHDK and CDR2 SYGVNS. CDR3 sequence (DNA): TGTGCCAGCAGTGGGGGGACTAGCGACTCCTACGAGCAGTACTTC. This sequence encodes CASSGGTSDSYEQYF.

This chain connects TRBV19 to TRBJ2-1; the D is unclear. Trimming shortened V by 5 bases and J by 8 bases, and 10 bases separated the two germline ends. The length of the CDR3 is 12 residues. Germline CDR1 reads LNHDA; CDR2 reads SQIVND (reference sequence). DNA for the CDR3: TGTGCCAGTAGTGCCAACGTTGATGAGCAGTTCTTC. Its translation: CASSANVDEQFF.

This clone was seen only a few times. The V gene is TRBV5-4, the J gene TRBJ2-7; tentatively, D is TRBD1 or TRBD2 (5 bases each). V lost 0 bases, J lost 6 bases, and 10 bases lay in between. Germline V gene lookup returns CDR1 SGHNT and CDR2 YYREEE (reference sequence). The CDR3 consists of 13 residues. The CDR3 nucleotides are TGTGCCAGCAGCTTGGATAGGGGACGCGAGCAGTACTTC. Its translation: CASSLDRGREQYF.

The chain uses TRBV7-6 and TRBJ2-1, with a possible D match to TRBD2 (6 bases). In germline, CDR1 is SGHVS, CDR2 FNYEAQ. The CDR3 is made up of 13 amino acids. V lost 5 bases, J lost 8 bases, and 13 bases lay in between. CDR3 protein: CASSTGRDYEQFF. The CDR3 DNA reads TGTGCCAGCAGCACTGGACGGGACTATGAGCAGTTCTTC. The variable domain in full, with the rest retrieved from reference TRBV7-6 and TRBJ2-1, is GAGVSQSPRYKVTKRGQDVALRCDPISGHVSLYWYRQALGQGPEFLTYFNYEAQQDKSGLPNDRFSAERPEGSISTLTIQRTEQRDSAMYRCASSTGRDYEQFFGPGTRLTVL.

The chain recombines TRBV7-6 with TRBJ2-7; D is tentatively TRBD1 or TRBD2 (5 bases each). The V gene's germline CDR1 is SGHVS and CDR2 FNYEAQ. V gave up 5 bases and J gave up 4 bases, with 15 bases separating them. CDR3 size: 14 residues. The CDR3 DNA reads TGTGCCAGCAGCCTCGCCGAGGGGTCGTACGAGCAGTACTTC. Its translation is CASSLAEGSYEQYF.

This chain uses TRBV18 with TRBJ1-5; D remains unclear. The CDR3 runs to 17 residues. The V end lost 3 bases, the J end lost 2 bases, and 17 bases lay between the germline ends. CDR1 KGHSH and CDR2 LQKENI come from the germline V gene. CDR3 in DNA: TGTGCCAGCTCACCGTTACCTAGCCGCGGAGGCAATCAGCCCCAGCATTTT. Protein product: CASSPLPSRGGNQPQHF.

The CDR3 region has the DNA TGTGCCAGCGCCCCAGGCCGTCCGGGGCAGTACTTC. Translated, it gives CASAPGRPGQYF. This rearrangement joins TRBV11-2 to TRBJ2-7, with D unresolved. V was trimmed by 8 bases and J by 9 bases, leaving 17 bases between them. The germline V gene encodes CDR1 SGHAT and CDR2 FQNNGV. The CDR3 runs to 12 residues.

This chain uses TRBV5-4 with TRBJ1-5; a weak D match, TRBD1 (6 bases). CDR1 and CDR2 from the germline V gene are SGHNT and YYREEE (reference sequence). The CDR3 has 14 residues. V was trimmed by 1 base and J by 7 bases, leaving 12 bases between them. The CDR3 nucleotides are TGTGCCAGCAGCTTGCAGGGGAGTAACCAGCCCCAGCATTTT. Translated: CASSLQGSNQPQHF.

This chain joins TRBV11-2 and TRBJ2-1; weak D call: TRBD2 (5 bases). Trimming stripped 5 bases from V and 1 base from J, with 9 bases between. The germline V gene has CDR1 SGHAT and CDR2 FQNNGV. CDR3 length equals 14 residues. DNA of the CDR3: TGTGCCAGCAGCCCGCGGGTTTCCTACAATGAGCAGTTCTTC. This gives the protein CASSPRVSYNEQFF.

The chain has TRBV4-1 and TRBJ1-5; D is unresolved. Trimming stripped 3 bases from V and 4 bases from J, with 10 bases between. This CDR3 has 14 residues. Looked up from germline, CDR1 is MGHRA and CDR2 is YSYEKL. The CDR3, as DNA: TGCGCCAGCAGCCAGTGGGAATCTAATCAGCCCCAGCATTTT. Encoded protein: CASSQWESNQPQHF.

This chain joins TRBV14 and TRBJ2-7; 8 positions agree with TRBD2. This CDR3 has 15 residues. Germline CDR1 reads SGHDN; CDR2 reads FVKESK. Losses at the gene ends were 3 bases for V and 3 bases for J; bases not matched to a gene: 7. DNA of the CDR3: TGTGCCAGCAGCCATCAAGCGGGAGTTGGCTACGAGCAGTACTTC. Translation: CASSHQAGVGYEQYF.

In the case of this clone: This sample also contains other DNA sequences that code for the same CDR3. The chain employs TRBV5-6 and TRBJ2-7; possible D gene TRBD2, 6 bases. Germline lookup yields CDR1 SGHDT and CDR2 YYEEEE. The CDR3 extends over 13 amino acids. V was pared by 3 bases and J by 3 bases, with 10 bases between. The CDR3 reads CASSSGGNYEQYF. In DNA, the CDR3 is TGTGCCAGCAGCTCAGGAGGGAACTACGAGCAGTACTTC.

This chain links TRBV9 with TRBJ2-1; D remains ambiguous. Trimming took off 1 base at V and 3 bases at J, with 11 bases between the two ends. Per germline, CDR1 SGDLS and CDR2 YYNGEE. This CDR3 contains 15 residues. The CDR3 loop reads CASSVNDVHYNEQFF. CDR3 sequence (DNA): TGTGCCAGCAGCGTAAACGATGTCCACTACAATGAGCAGTTCTTC.

This clone showed up just once. The CDR3: CASSTHRYEQYF. CDR3 nucleotide sequence: TGTGCCAGCAGCACCCACCGTTACGAGCAGTACTTC. The V and J genes are TRBV7-9 and TRBJ2-7; D gene unclear. Trimming left V 5 bases short and J 4 bases short, with 9 bases between. The CDR3 is 12 residues long. Germline V gene sequence: CDR1 SEHNR, CDR2 FQNEAQ (reference sequence).

The chain carries TRBV11-2 and TRBJ2-3; 8 bases are a match to TRBD1. The germline V gene has CDR1 SGHAT and CDR2 FQNNGV. V dropped 0 bases and J dropped 1; count of bases not matched to a gene: 0. The CDR3 spans 15 residues. The CDR3 nucleotides read TGTGCCAGCAGCTTAGAGGGACAGGGCACAGATACGCAGTATTTT. Protein sequence: CASSLEGQGTDTQYF.

The chain carries TRBV7-9 and TRBJ2-5; 7 bases are a match to TRBD2. V shed 7 bases, J shed 5 bases, and the junction held 19 bases outside the gene matches. Germline V gives CDR1 SEHNR, CDR2 FQNEAQ (reference sequence). The CDR3 is 17 residues long. In nucleotides, the CDR3 is TGTGCCAGCACGTGGATTGGGAGGGGACTAAGAGGGGAGACCCAGTACTTC. This translates into CASTWIGRGLRGETQYF.

The chain joins TRBV7-9 to TRBJ2-7; D gene ambiguous. The CDR3 is 13 residues long. Trimming left V 3 bases short and J 0 bases short, with 6 bases between. Germline V CDR1 and CDR2: SEHNR, FQNEAQ (reference sequence). CDR3 residues: CASSFISSYEQYF. The CDR3, as DNA: TGTGCCAGCAGCTTCATCTCCTCCTACGAGCAGTACTTC.

The chain carries TRBV29-1 and TRBJ2-2; 9 nucleotides align to TRBD2. This CDR3 has 15 residues. Germline V CDR1 and CDR2: SQVTM, ANQGSEA. V trimming: 7 bases; J trimming: 1 base; junction bases outside the gene matches: 7. CDR3 in amino acids: CSAVKLAGNTGELFF. The CDR3 DNA reads as TGCAGCGCGGTCAAACTAGCGGGGAACACCGGGGAGCTGTTTTTT.

CDR3 sequence: CASSFSGYSNQPQHF. The CDR3 nucleotides read TGTGCCAGCAGTTTTTCAGGGTATAGCAATCAGCCCCAGCATTTT. This chain joins TRBV27 and TRBJ1-5; a weak D match, TRBD1 (5 bases). Germline-derived CDR1 and CDR2 are MNHEY and SMNVEV (reference sequence). Trimming cost V 3 bases and J 0 bases, with 9 bases left between them. CDR3 length: 15 residues.

CDR3 nucleotides: TGTGCCAGCAGTGACGCGGACCTCTCACCCTACGAGCAGTACTTC. It codes for CASSDADLSPYEQYF. V and J are TRBV6-1 and TRBJ2-7; unclear D gene. The CDR3 has 15 amino acids. V was shortened by 3 bases and J by 2 bases, with 14 bases between the two germline ends. Germline CDR1 is MNHNS and CDR2 is SASEGT.

The rearrangement uses TRBV27 and TRBJ2-7; D is perhaps TRBD1 or TRBD2 (5 bases each). Germline CDR1 MNHEY, CDR2 SMNVEV (reference sequence). The CDR3 runs 14 residues. The V and J ends lost 6 bases and 3 bases respectively, with 15 bases between them. CDR3 region: CASSPGRGFYEQYF. For the CDR3, the DNA is TGTGCCAGCAGCCCGGGACGAGGATTCTACGAGCAGTACTTC.

The chain links TRBV7-6 to TRBJ2-7, with TRBD2 matching over 8 bases. The germline V gene has CDR1 SGHVS and CDR2 FNYEAQ. Losses at the gene ends were 0 bases for V and 2 bases for J; bases not matched to a gene: 3. CDR3 length: 15 residues. CDR3 amino acids: CASSLASGTPYEQYF. In nucleotides, the CDR3 is TGTGCCAGCAGCTTAGCTAGCGGGACCCCCTACGAGCAGTACTTC.

The chain is built from TRBV11-3 and TRBJ2-3, with 8 bases lining up with TRBD2. V gave up 5 bases and J gave up 1 base; unmatched junction bases: 5. CDR3 length equals 15 residues. Germline CDR1 SGHNT, CDR2 YENEEA. Written as DNA, the CDR3 is TGTGCCAGCAGCCCGTCGACTAGCGGCACAGATACGCAGTATTTT. This translates into CASSPSTSGTDTQYF.